These T cell receptor beta chains were read from a single sample in a study of T-cell memory formation after mild COVID-19. TCRdb re-called the 5' RACE reads through MiXCR, storing one row per CDR3 protein. The sample contains 470,000 or so distinct CDR3 sequences, roughly 25% of which appear only once. Sequenced input: PBMCs or a T cell subset sorted from them (not recorded which). The receptors shown here come from an adult woman who had mild COVID-19 (a few samples of this study predate the infection). Cell type and time point are not known. The CDR3 runs from the conserved cysteine through the conserved F or W. The D gene is left open where the match is weak. Clone size is stated in some rows and not others, as once, few, many or a class when expanded.

size: NA; J: TRBJ1-2; V: TRBV3-1; D: NA; CDR3: CASQDRTYNYGYTF; DNA: TGTGCCAGCCAGGACAGAACTTACAACTATGGCTACACCTTC
size: NA; J: TRBJ2-1; V: TRBV6-5; D: TRBD1; CDR3: CASCPGQLYNEQFF; DNA: TGTGCCAGCTGCCCGGGACAGCTATACAATGAGCAGTTCTTC
size: few; J: TRBJ2-1; V: TRBV4-2; D: NA; CDR3: CASSPREGGGHNEQFF; DNA: TGTGCCAGCAGCCCTCGAGAAGGAGGGGGCCACAATGAGCAGTTCTTC
size: NA; J: TRBJ2-3; V: TRBV7-9; D: NA; CDR3: CASGAAINTQYF; DNA: TGTGCCAGCGGGGCAGCGATAAATACGCAGTATTTT
size: NA; J: TRBJ1-2; V: TRBV20-1; D: NA; CDR3: CSAGSWGSNNYGYTF; DNA: TGCAGTGCTGGCAGTTGGGGGTCCAATAACTATGGCTACACCTTC
size: NA; J: TRBJ2-3; V: TRBV30; D: NA; CDR3: CAWKGNGFADTQYF; DNA: TGTGCCTGGAAGGGGAACGGTTTTGCAGATACGCAGTATTTT
size: NA; J: TRBJ2-7; V: TRBV15; D: TRBD1; CDR3: CATSGDMGQGIEQYF; DNA: TGTGCCACCAGCGGAGACATGGGACAGGGTATCGAGCAGTACTTC
size: NA; J: TRBJ2-3; V: TRBV3-1; D: NA; CDR3: CASSQLRTDRTDTQYF; DNA: TGTGCCAGCAGCCAATTAAGGACAGACCGCACAGATACGCAGTATTTT
size: NA; J: TRBJ1-2; V: TRBV4-1; D: NA; CDR3: CASSPGTEYGYTF; DNA: TGCGCCAGCAGCCCTGGGACGGAGTATGGCTACACCTTC
size: few; J: TRBJ2-7; V: TRBV9; D: NA; CDR3: CASSVELSSYEQYF; DNA: TGTGCCAGCAGCGTAGAACTGAGCTCCTACGAGCAGTACTTC
size: few; J: TRBJ2-7; V: TRBV20-1; D: NA; CDR3: CSAPGTNSYEQYF; DNA: TGCAGTGCCCCCGGGACAAACTCCTACGAGCAGTACTTC
size: few; J: TRBJ2-7; V: TRBV27; D: NA; CDR3: CASAGSRNEQYF; DNA: TGTGCCAGCGCGGGAAGTCGAAACGAGCAGTACTTC
size: few; J: TRBJ2-7; V: TRBV29-1; D: TRBD1; CDR3: CSAGDRVGEQYF; DNA: TGCAGCGCTGGAGACAGGGTGGGGGAGCAGTACTTC
size: NA; J: TRBJ1-6; V: TRBV10-3; D: NA; CDR3: CAIRGSAGENSPLHF; DNA: TGTGCCATCAGGGGGTCGGCTGGGGAGAATTCACCCCTCCACTTT
size: NA; J: TRBJ2-3; V: TRBV10-2; D: TRBD2; CDR3: CASRERGGTDTQYF; DNA: TGCGCCAGCAGAGAGCGGGGGGGCACAGATACGCAGTATTTT
size: NA; J: TRBJ2-7; V: TRBV7-9; D: TRBD1; CDR3: CASSLDRGPGYEQYF; DNA: TGTGCCAGCAGCTTAGACAGGGGGCCAGGCTACGAGCAGTACTTC
size: NA; J: TRBJ2-1; V: TRBV7-9; D: NA; CDR3: CASSTGTTVNALNEQFF; DNA: TGTGCCAGCAGCACTGGGACGACAGTTAACGCCTTGAATGAGCAGTTCTTC
size: many; J: TRBJ2-1; V: TRBV2; D: TRBD2; CDR3: CASSVLSGRAEPYNEQFF; DNA: TGTGCCAGCAGTGTCCTTAGCGGGAGGGCCGAACCCTACAATGAGCAGTTCTTC
size: NA; J: TRBJ1-1; V: TRBV5-5; D: NA; CDR3: CASRPSRGIPEAFF; DNA: TGTGCCAGCAGACCATCAAGGGGGATCCCTGAAGCTTTCTTT
size: NA; J: TRBJ1-1; V: TRBV19; D: TRBD1; CDR3: CASRQGGNTEAFF; DNA: TGTGCCAGTAGACAGGGGGGGAACACTGAAGCTTTCTTT
size: NA; J: TRBJ2-1; V: TRBV6-2/TRBV6-3; D: TRBD1; CDR3: CASSYSRGQGYNEQFF; DNA: TGTGCCAGCAGTTACTCGAGGGGACAGGGCTACAATGAGCAGTTCTTC
size: NA; J: TRBJ2-1; V: TRBV6-6; D: NA; CDR3: CASTSRGYNEQFF; DNA: TGTGCCAGCACCTCAAGGGGCTACAATGAGCAGTTCTTC
size: few; J: TRBJ2-3; V: TRBV2; D: NA; CDR3: CASSAIEADTQYF; DNA: TGTGCCAGCAGTGCAATCGAGGCAGATACGCAGTATTTT
size: few; J: TRBJ1-1; V: TRBV10-3; D: NA; CDR3: CAISEGDGNTEAFF; DNA: TGTGCCATCAGTGAGGGGGACGGGAACACTGAAGCTTTCTTT
size: few; J: TRBJ2-7; V: TRBV7-2; D: NA; CDR3: CASILLVMLRGEQYF; DNA: TGTGCCAGCATCCTGCTTGTGATGTTGAGGGGCGAGCAGTACTTC
size: few; J: TRBJ2-7; V: TRBV7-9; D: NA; CDR3: CASSRLEKGGHEQYF; DNA: TGTGCCAGCAGCCGACTGGAGAAGGGCGGCCACGAGCAGTACTTC
size: few; J: TRBJ2-7; V: TRBV14; D: NA; CDR3: CASSQPGGVPYEQYF; DNA: TGTGCCAGCAGCCAGCCCGGGGGCGTGCCCTACGAGCAGTACTTC
size: NA; J: TRBJ1-2; V: TRBV18; D: TRBD1; CDR3: CASSPPGQGVGYTF; DNA: TGTGCCAGCTCACCTCCGGGACAGGGGGTTGGCTACACCTTC
size: NA; J: TRBJ1-4; V: TRBV27; D: NA; CDR3: CASSLSPGSNEKLFF; DNA: TGTGCCAGCAGTTTATCTCCAGGGTCTAATGAAAAACTGTTTTTT
size: NA; J: TRBJ2-1; V: TRBV7-2; D: NA; CDR3: CASSFGDEYNEQFF; DNA: TGTGCCAGCAGCTTCGGGGATGAATACAATGAGCAGTTCTTC
size: NA; J: TRBJ1-1; V: TRBV12-3/TRBV12-4; D: TRBD1; CDR3: CASSPPRQGGMNTEAFF; DNA: TGTGCCAGCAGTCCACCCCGACAGGGGGGGATGAACACTGAAGCTTTCTTT
size: NA; J: TRBJ2-1; V: TRBV5-5; D: NA; CDR3: CASSLARLNEQLF; DNA: TGTGCCAGCAGCTTGGCCCGGCTAAATGAGCAGTTATTC
size: many; J: TRBJ2-7; V: TRBV5-4; D: TRBD2; CDR3: CASSFGEGYEQYF; DNA: TGTGCCAGCAGCTTCGGGGAGGGCTACGAGCAGTACTTC
size: NA; J: TRBJ2-7; V: TRBV5-6; D: NA; CDR3: CASSSASDPLYEQYF; DNA: TGTGCCAGCAGCTCCGCTAGCGACCCGCTCTACGAGCAGTACTTC
size: NA; J: TRBJ1-2; V: TRBV20-1; D: NA; CDR3: CSASAAEIINYGYTF; DNA: TGCAGTGCTAGTGCGGCGGAGATAATTAACTATGGCTACACCTTC
size: NA; J: TRBJ1-3; V: TRBV20-1; D: NA; CDR3: CSARDVQGGNTIYF; DNA: TGCAGTGCTAGAGATGTTCAGGGCGGAAACACCATATATTTT
size: many; J: TRBJ2-1; V: TRBV14; D: NA; CDR3: CASSHLGGFGDEQFF; DNA: TGTGCCAGCAGCCACTTGGGGGGTTTCGGAGATGAGCAGTTCTTC
size: NA; J: TRBJ2-1; V: TRBV29-1; D: NA; CDR3: CSVSGTGAYNEQFF; DNA: TGCAGCGTTAGCGGGACAGGTGCCTACAATGAGCAGTTCTTC
size: NA; J: TRBJ1-1; V: TRBV12-3/TRBV12-4; D: TRBD1; CDR3: CASSLMQGAREAFF; DNA: TGTGCCAGCAGTTTAATGCAGGGGGCCCGTGAAGCTTTCTTT
size: NA; J: TRBJ2-7; V: TRBV7-8; D: NA; CDR3: CASSSASGVVFEQYF; DNA: TGTGCCAGCAGCTCCGCTTCGGGGGTTGTCTTCGAGCAGTACTTC
size: NA; J: TRBJ2-2; V: TRBV9; D: NA; CDR3: CASSVAGSGELFF; DNA: TGTGCCAGCAGCGTAGCGGGGTCCGGGGAGCTGTTTTTT
size: once; J: TRBJ2-5; V: TRBV24-1; D: NA; CDR3: CATSDLEEGGPETQYF; DNA: TGTGCCACCAGTGATTTGGAGGAGGGTGGCCCAGAGACCCAGTACTTC
size: few; J: TRBJ1-2; V: TRBV6-5; D: TRBD1; CDR3: CASSLRSDRATEGYTF; DNA: TGTGCCAGCAGTTTACGATCTGACAGGGCCACAGAGGGCTACACCTTC
size: NA; J: TRBJ2-5; V: TRBV21-1; D: NA; CDR3: CASSKAVKDTQYF; DNA: TGTGCCAGCAGCAAAGCGGTCAAGGACACCCAGTACTTC
size: NA; J: TRBJ1-2; V: TRBV7-2; D: TRBD1; CDR3: CASSSRRAGGTNYGYTF; DNA: TGTGCCAGCAGCTCTCGAAGGGCAGGGGGAACTAACTATGGCTACACCTTC
size: NA; J: TRBJ2-1; V: TRBV5-6; D: NA; CDR3: CASSRTPSSYNEQFF; DNA: TGTGCCAGCAGTCGGACTCCCAGCTCCTACAATGAGCAGTTCTTC
size: NA; J: TRBJ1-2; V: TRBV6-2/TRBV6-3; D: NA; CDR3: CASRDRIGLNYGYTF; DNA: TGTGCCAGCAGAGACCGAATTGGACTAAACTATGGCTACACCTTC
size: NA; J: TRBJ2-5; V: TRBV20-1; D: TRBD2; CDR3: CSARERGGRETQYF; DNA: TGCAGTGCTAGAGAGCGGGGGGGCCGGGAGACCCAGTACTTC
size: NA; J: TRBJ1-3; V: TRBV4-2; D: TRBD1; CDR3: CASSQKAGGAGNTIYF; DNA: TGTGCCAGCAGCCAAAAAGCAGGGGGCGCCGGAAACACCATATATTTT
size: many; J: TRBJ2-3; V: TRBV4-2; D: NA; CDR3: CASSQDTDTQYF; DNA: TGTGCCAGCAGCCAAGATACAGATACGCAGTATTTT
size: NA; J: TRBJ2-7; V: TRBV2; D: NA; CDR3: CASTKWGAAGYEQYF; DNA: TGTGCCAGTACCAAATGGGGGGCCGCCGGGTACGAGCAGTACTTC
size: many; J: TRBJ2-2; V: TRBV25-1; D: NA; CDR3: CASSAPPGELFF; DNA: TGTGCCAGCAGTGCCCCCCCCGGGGAGCTGTTTTTT